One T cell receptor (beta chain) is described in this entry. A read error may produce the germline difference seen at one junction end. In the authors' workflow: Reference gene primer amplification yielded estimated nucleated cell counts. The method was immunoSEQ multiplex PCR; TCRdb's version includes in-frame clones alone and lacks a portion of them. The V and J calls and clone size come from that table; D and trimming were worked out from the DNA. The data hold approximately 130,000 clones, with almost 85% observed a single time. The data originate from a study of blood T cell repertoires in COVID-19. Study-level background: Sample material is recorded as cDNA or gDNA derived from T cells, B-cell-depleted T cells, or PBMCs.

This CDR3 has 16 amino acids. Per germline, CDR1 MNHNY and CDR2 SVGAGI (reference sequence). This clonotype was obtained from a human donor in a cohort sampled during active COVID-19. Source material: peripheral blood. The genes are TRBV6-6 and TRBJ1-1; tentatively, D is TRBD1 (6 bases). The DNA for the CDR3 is TGTGCCAGCAGTTCCCCGGACAGTTTCGAGAACACTAAAGCTTTCTTT. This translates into CASSSPDSFENTKAFF.